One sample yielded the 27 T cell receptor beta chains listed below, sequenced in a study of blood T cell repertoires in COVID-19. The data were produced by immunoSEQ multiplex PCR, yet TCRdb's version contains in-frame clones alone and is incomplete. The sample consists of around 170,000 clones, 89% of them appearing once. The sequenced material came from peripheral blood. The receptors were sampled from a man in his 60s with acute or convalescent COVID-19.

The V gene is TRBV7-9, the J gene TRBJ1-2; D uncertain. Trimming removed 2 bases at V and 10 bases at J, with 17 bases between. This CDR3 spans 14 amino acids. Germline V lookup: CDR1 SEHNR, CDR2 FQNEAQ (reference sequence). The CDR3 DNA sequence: TGTGCCAGCAGCTTAATAGGAGATTACGTGTCCTACACCTTC. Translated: CASSLIGDYVSYTF.

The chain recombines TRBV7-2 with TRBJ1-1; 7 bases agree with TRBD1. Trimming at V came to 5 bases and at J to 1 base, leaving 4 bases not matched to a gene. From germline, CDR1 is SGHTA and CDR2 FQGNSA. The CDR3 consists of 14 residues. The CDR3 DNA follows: TGTGCCAGCAGCACCCGGGACAGGAACACTGAAGCTTTCTTT. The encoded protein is CASSTRDRNTEAFF.

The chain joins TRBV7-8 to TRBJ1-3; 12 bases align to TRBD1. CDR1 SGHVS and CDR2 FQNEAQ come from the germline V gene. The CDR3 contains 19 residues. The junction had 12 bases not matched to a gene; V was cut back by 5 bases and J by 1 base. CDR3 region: CASSPRGTGGYTSGNTIYF. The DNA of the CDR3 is TGTGCCAGCAGCCCGAGGGGGACAGGGGGCTATACTTCTGGAAACACCATATATTTT.

CDR3 sequence: CAWSRRENTEAFF. The CDR3 nucleotides read TGTGCCTGGAGTCGCAGGGAGAACACTGAAGCTTTCTTT. The chain joins TRBV30 to TRBJ1-1; weak D call: TRBD1 (5 bases). This CDR3 is 13 amino acids long. Trimming pared 2 bases from V and 1 base from J, leaving 8 bases between. In germline, CDR1 is GTSNPN, CDR2 SVGIG (reference sequence).

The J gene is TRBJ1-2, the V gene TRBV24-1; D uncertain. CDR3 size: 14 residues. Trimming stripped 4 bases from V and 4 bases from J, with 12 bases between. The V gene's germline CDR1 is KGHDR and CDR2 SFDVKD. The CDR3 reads CATSDNLSLYGYTF. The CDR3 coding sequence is TGTGCCACCAGTGACAACTTGAGCCTCTATGGCTACACCTTC.

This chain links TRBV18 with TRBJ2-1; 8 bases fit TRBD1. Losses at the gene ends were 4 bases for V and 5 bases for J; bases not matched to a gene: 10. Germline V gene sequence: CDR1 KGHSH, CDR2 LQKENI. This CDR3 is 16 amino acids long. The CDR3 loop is CASSHGQGGLNNEQFF. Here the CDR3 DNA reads TGTGCCAGCTCACACGGACAGGGAGGATTGAACAATGAGCAGTTCTTC.

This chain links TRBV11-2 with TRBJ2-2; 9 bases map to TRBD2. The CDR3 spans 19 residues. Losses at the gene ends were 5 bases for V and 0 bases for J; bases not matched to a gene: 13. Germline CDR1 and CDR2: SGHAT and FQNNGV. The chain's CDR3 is CASSARRGASGANTGELFF. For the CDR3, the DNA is TGTGCCAGCAGCGCTAGGAGGGGGGCTAGCGGGGCGAACACCGGGGAGCTGTTTTTT.

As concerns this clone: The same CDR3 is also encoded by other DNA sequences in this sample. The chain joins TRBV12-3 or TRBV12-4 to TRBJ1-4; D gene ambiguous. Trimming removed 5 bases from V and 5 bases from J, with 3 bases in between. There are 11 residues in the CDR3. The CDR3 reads CASSLNEKLFF. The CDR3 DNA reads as TGTGCCAGCAGTCTAAATGAAAAACTGTTTTTT.

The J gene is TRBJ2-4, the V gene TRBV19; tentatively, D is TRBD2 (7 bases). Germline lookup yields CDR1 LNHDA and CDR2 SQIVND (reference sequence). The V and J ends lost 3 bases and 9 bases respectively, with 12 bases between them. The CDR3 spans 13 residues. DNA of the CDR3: TGTGCCAGTAGTATTGGGAGGGGGACCATTCAGTACTTC. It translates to CASSIGRGTIQYF.

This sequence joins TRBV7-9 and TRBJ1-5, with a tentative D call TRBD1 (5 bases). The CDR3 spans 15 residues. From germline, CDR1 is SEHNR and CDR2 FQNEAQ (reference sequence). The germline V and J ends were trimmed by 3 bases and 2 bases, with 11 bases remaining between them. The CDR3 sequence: CASSLGGEGNQPQHF. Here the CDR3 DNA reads TGTGCCAGCAGCTTGGGGGGGGAAGGCAATCAGCCCCAGCATTTT.

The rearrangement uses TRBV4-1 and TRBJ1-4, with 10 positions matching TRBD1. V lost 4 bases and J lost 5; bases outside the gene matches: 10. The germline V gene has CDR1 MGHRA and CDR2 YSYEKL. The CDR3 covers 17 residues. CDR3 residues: CASSPTGGPPLNEKLFF. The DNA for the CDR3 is TGCGCCAGCAGCCCGACAGGGGGCCCCCCATTAAATGAAAAACTGTTTTTT.

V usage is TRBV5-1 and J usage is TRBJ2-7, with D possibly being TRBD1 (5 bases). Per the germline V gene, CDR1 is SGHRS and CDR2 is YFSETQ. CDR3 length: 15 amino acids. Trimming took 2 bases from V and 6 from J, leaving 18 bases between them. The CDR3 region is CASSLDRASPSEQYF. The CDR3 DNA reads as TGCGCCAGCAGCTTAGACAGAGCATCCCCTAGCGAGCAGTACTTC.

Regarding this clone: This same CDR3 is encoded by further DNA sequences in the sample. CDR3 residues: CAWSVRGLSSYNEQFF. Written as DNA, the CDR3 is TGTGCCTGGAGTGTAAGGGGGCTCAGCTCCTACAATGAGCAGTTCTTC. The V gene is TRBV30, the J gene TRBJ2-1; 7 nucleotides agree with TRBD1. The germline V gene has CDR1 GTSNPN and CDR2 SVGIG (reference sequence). CDR3 length equals 16 residues. The junction had 5 bases not matched to a gene; V was cut back by 0 bases and J by 0 bases.

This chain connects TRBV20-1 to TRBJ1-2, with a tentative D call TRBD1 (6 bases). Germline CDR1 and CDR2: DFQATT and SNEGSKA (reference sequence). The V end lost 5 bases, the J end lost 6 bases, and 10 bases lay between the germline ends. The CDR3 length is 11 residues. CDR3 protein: CSAARDNGYTF. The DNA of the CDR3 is TGCAGTGCTGCCCGGGACAATGGCTACACCTTC.

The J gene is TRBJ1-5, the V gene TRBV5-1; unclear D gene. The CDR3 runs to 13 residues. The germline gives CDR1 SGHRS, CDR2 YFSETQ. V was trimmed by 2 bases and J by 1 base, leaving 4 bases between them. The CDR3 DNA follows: TGCGCCAGCAGCTTCAAAAGCAATCAGCCCCAGCATTTT. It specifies CASSFKSNQPQHF.

The DNA for the CDR3 is TGTGCCAGGACGACAATCGACACTGAAGCTTTCTTT. Protein sequence: CARTTIDTEAFF. The rearrangement joins TRBV2 to TRBJ1-1; D call uncertain. The CDR3 spans 12 residues. Trimming took off 9 bases at V and 3 bases at J, with 11 bases between the two ends. Germline V gene sequence: CDR1 SNHLY, CDR2 FYNNEI.

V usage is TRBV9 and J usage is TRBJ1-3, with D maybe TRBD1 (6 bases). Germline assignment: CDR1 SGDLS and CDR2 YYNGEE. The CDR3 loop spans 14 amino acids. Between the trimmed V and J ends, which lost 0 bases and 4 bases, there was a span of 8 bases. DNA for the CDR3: TGTGCCAGCAGCGTAGCGGGGACAGGAAACACCATATATTTT. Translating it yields CASSVAGTGNTIYF.

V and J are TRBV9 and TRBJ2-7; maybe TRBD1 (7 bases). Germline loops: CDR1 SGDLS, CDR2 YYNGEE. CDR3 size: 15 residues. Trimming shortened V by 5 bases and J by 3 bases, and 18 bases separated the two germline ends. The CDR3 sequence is CASSLRGDEGYEQYF. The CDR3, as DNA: TGTGCCAGCAGTCTCAGGGGGGACGAAGGCTACGAGCAGTACTTC.

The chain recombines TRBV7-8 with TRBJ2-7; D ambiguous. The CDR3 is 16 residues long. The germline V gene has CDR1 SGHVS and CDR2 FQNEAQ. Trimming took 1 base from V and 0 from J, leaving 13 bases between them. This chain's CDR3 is CASSLGVILGSYEQYF. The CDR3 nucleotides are TGTGCCAGCAGCTTAGGAGTCATCCTTGGCTCCTACGAGCAGTACTTC.

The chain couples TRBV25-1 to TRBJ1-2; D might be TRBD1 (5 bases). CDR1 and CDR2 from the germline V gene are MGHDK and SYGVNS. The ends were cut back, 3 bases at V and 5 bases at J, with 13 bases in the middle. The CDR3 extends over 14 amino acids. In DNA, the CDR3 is TGTGCCAGCAGTGACCGGCTCGACAGATATGGCTACACCTTC. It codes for CASSDRLDRYGYTF.

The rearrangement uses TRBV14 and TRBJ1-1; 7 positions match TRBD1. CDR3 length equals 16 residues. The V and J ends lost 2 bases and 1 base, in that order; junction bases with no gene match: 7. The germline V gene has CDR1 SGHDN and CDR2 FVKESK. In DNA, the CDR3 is TGTGCCAGCAGCCAACTACAGGGGACTCAGAACACTGAAGCTTTCTTT. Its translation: CASSQLQGTQNTEAFF.

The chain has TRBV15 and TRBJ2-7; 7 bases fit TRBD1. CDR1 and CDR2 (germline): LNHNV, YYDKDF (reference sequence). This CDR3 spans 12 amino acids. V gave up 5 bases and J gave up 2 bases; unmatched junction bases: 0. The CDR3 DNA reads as TGTGCCACCAGCCAGGGGGCCTACGAGCAGTACTTC. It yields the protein CATSQGAYEQYF.

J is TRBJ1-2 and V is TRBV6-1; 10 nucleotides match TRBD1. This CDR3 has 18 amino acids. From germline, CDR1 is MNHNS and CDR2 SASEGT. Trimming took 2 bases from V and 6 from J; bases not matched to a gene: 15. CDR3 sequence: CASSELRRLGQGTDGYTF. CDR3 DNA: TGTGCCAGCAGTGAATTACGTCGATTGGGACAGGGGACGGATGGCTACACCTTC.

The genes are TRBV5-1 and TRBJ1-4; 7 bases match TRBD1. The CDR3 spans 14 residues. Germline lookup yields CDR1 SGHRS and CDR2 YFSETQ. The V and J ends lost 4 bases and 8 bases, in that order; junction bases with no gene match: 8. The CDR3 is CASSKGAEGEKLFF. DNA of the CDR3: TGCGCCAGCAGCAAGGGGGCGGAGGGGGAAAAACTGTTTTTT.

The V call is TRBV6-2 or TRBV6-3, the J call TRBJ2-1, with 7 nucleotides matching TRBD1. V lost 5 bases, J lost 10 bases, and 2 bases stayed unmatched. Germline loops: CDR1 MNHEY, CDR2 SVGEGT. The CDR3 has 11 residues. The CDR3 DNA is TGTGCCAGCAGTAGGGGGCCAGAGCAGTTCTTC. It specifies CASSRGPEQFF.

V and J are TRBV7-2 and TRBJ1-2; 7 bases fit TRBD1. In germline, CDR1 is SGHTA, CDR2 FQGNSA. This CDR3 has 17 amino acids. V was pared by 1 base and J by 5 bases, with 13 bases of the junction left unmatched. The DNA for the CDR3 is TGTGCCAGCAGCTTAGACCGCTCGGGACAGCTATCTTATGGCTACACCTTC. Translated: CASSLDRSGQLSYGYTF.

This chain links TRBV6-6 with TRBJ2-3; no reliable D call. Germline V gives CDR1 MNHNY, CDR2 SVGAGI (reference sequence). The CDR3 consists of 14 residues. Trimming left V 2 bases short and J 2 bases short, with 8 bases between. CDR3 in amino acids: CASSYAQVTDTQYF. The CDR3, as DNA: TGTGCCAGCAGTTACGCTCAGGTCACAGATACGCAGTATTTT.